This TCR beta chain was identified during a study of cytomegalovirus exposure and HLA in healthy donors. About the study: Previous work identified 90 million to 130 million unique TCR beta sequences from about 179 million T cells. The Caucasian-associated ancestry cluster contained roughly four fifths of the 300 to 400 genotyped donors. Study-level points and caveats: A further, later analysis showed that HLA-associated TCR beta chains (compared with equally common others) were more clonally expanded.

With respect to this clone: Its antigen remains unidentified.

CDR3 length: 14 residues. Germline-derived CDR1 and CDR2 are SGHNT and YYREEE (reference sequence). The PCR was carried out with 60 Vbeta primers and 13 Jbeta primers. Clones were read by immunoSEQ multiplex PCR, and TCRdb kept only the in-frame ones, dropping some. The sample holds about 67,000 clones. Sequencing input: PBMCs. The sequence was obtained from a woman aged 40 to 55 in good health and CMV-seropositive. V is TRBV5-4 and J is TRBJ2-5, with D tentatively TRBD2 (6 bases). The assigned J gene may be wrong: the sequence end matches TRBJ2-7 better. The CDR3 region has the DNA TGTGCCAGCAGCTTGTTCGGGAGTCGGTACGAGCAGTACTTC. The encoded protein is CASSLFGSRYEQYF.